This TCR beta chain was sequenced in a study of CD8+CD57+ T cells in acquired aplastic anemia. Study information: Healthy CD8+ samples averaged around 11 million reads.

Looked up from germline, CDR1 is SEHNR and CDR2 is FQNEAQ (reference sequence). V was shortened by 2 bases and J by 4 bases, with 11 bases between the two germline ends. This CDR3 is 14 amino acids long. Whole-study results and caveats: In CD8+ cells, Simpson's diversity showed no significant difference between patients and controls. The same twenty-nine CD8+ CDR3 sequences occurred in patients and in controls.

The study profiled TCR beta VDJ and CDR3 using genomic DNA as template. MiXCR, applied by TCRdb to the reads, yields one record per CDR3 protein. The table shows 150,000 to 200,000 distinct CDR3 sequences, with 35% to 50% occurring only once. A word on this clonotype: Its antigen is unknown.

Material: sorted CD4+, CD8+, or CD8+CD57+ T cells (not recorded which) from PBMCs. The TCR originated in a human donor in good health. The rearrangement links TRBV7-9 to TRBJ2-5; D unclear. The CDR3 loop reads CASSLMALGETQYF. The CDR3 DNA follows: TGTGCCAGCAGCTTAATGGCACTTGGAGAGACCCAGTACTTC.